The T cell receptor (beta chain) described here comes from a study of regulatory T cells in long-lasting Graves disease. Study in general: Under 3 months of antithyroid drugs had been taken by newly diagnosed Graves' patients. Points from the study as a whole: Possibly, too few samples lowered accuracy. Reduced TCR diversity was observed in persistent Graves' patients versus newly diagnosed patients.

This clonotype was observed at least ten times. Its antigen is unknown. Germline CDR1 is GTSNPN and CDR2 is SVGIG (reference sequence). V was cut by 2 bases and J by 1 base, with 5 bases left in between. The CDR3 loop spans 13 amino acids. Regarding time point: newly diagnosed GD, antithyroid drugs for less than 3 months. TCR sequences were obtained from RNA taken from PBMCs. Roughly 9 milliliters of peripheral blood were taken and placed in EDTA tubes. Through Arm-PCR of CDR3 regions and iRepertoire HTBI primers, TCR beta libraries were built. Each CDR3 protein is one row after TCRdb ran MiXCR on the multiplex PCR reads. The sample consists of fewer than 400,000 distinct CDR3 sequences, 15% to 20% of them appearing once.

The specimen was peripheral blood mononuclear cells (PBMCs), collected at new diagnosis, from a patient treated with antithyroid drugs. The clonotype was recovered from a female donor with Graves disease. The chain recombines TRBV30 with TRBJ2-2; D is uncertain. This CDR3 is CAWSQLNTGELFF. CDR3 DNA sequence: TGTGCCTGGAGTCAGCTGAACACCGGGGAGCTGTTTTTT.